Listed here are 20 T cell receptor beta chains from one sample, sequenced in a study of blood T cell repertoires in COVID-19. TCRdb keeps only in-frame clones here, not all; method: immunoSEQ multiplex PCR. The sample holds 160,000 or so clones, around 83% seen once. Specimen: peripheral blood. The receptor set was obtained from a man in his forties with acute or convalescent COVID-19.

This chain connects TRBV13 to TRBJ2-2; TRBD1 matches 8 bases. CDR3 length: 14 amino acids. V shed 3 bases and J 6 bases; nucleotides not matched to a gene: 3. Germline CDR1 and CDR2: PRHDT and FYEKMQ (reference sequence). CDR3 protein: CASSLGQAAGELFF. CDR3 DNA: TGTGCCAGCAGCTTGGGACAGGCGGCCGGGGAGCTGTTTTTT.

The chain recombines TRBV21-1 with TRBJ1-5; no check of the table's D call, TRBD1, against the DNA was made. TRBV21-1 corresponds to a pseudogene. This CDR3 spans 13 amino acids. The CDR3 loop is CARDRTGGQPQHF. The CDR3 DNA sequence: TGTGCCAGGGATAGGACAGGGGGGCAGCCCCAGCATTTT.

This clone was detected a few times. The rearrangement uses TRBV19 and TRBJ1-1; 11 nucleotides match TRBD1. There are 16 residues in the CDR3. Per germline, CDR1 LNHDA and CDR2 SQIVND (reference sequence). V dropped 4 bases and J dropped 3; count of bases not matched to a gene: 7. The CDR3 sequence: CASSRGRTGGDTEAFF. DNA of the CDR3: TGTGCCAGTAGTAGAGGAAGGACAGGGGGCGACACTGAAGCTTTCTTT.

V is TRBV5-3 and J is TRBJ1-2; D perhaps matches TRBD1 (6 bases). TRBV5-3 is flagged as an ORF with uncertain function. V lost 4 bases to trimming and J lost 7 bases, with 11 bases between them. The CDR3 totals 12 residues. The CDR3 DNA sequence: TGTGCCAGAAGCGAGACAGGCTCTGGCTACACCTTC. This gives the protein CARSETGSGYTF.

V and J are TRBV4-3 and TRBJ1-1; D uncertain. The V end lost 0 bases, the J end lost 7 bases, and 9 bases lay between the germline ends. Germline V gives CDR1 LGHNA, CDR2 YSLEER. The CDR3 has 13 residues. CDR3 sequence (DNA): TGCGCCAGCAGCCAAGAAGCGGGTTATGAAGCTTTCTTT. It yields the protein CASSQEAGYEAFF.

The chain recombines TRBV30 with TRBJ2-5; 7 bases fit TRBD2. Trimming removed 2 bases from V and 2 bases from J; junction bases left unmatched: 2. Looked up from germline, CDR1 is GTSNPN and CDR2 is SVGIG (reference sequence). The CDR3 length is 13 residues. CDR3: CAWSLAEQETQYF. CDR3 in DNA: TGTGCCTGGAGTCTAGCGGAACAAGAGACCCAGTACTTC.

The chain has TRBV6-2 or TRBV6-3 and TRBJ1-2; D perhaps matches TRBD1 (5 bases). The CDR3 contains 12 residues. Germline V lookup: CDR1 MNHEY, CDR2 SVGEGT. V lost 5 bases and J lost 8, with 12 bases in between. CDR3 amino acids: CASSRGGAGYTF. Written as DNA, the CDR3 is TGTGCCAGCAGTAGGGGTGGGGCCGGCTACACCTTC.

The chain employs TRBV5-4 and TRBJ1-3, with a weak D call TRBD1 (6 bases). Germline V lookup: CDR1 SGHNT, CDR2 YYREEE (reference sequence). The CDR3 has 14 residues. The V end lost 4 bases, the J end lost 4 bases, and 12 bases lay between the germline ends. The CDR3 spells CASSRDTGGNTIYF. CDR3 sequence (DNA): TGTGCCAGCAGCCGGGATACAGGGGGAAACACCATATATTTT.

V gene TRBV6-5 combines with J gene TRBJ1-2, with 9 bases identical to TRBD1. This CDR3 region has 13 residues. Germline V CDR1 and CDR2: MNHEY, SVGAGI. J was trimmed by 6 bases and V by 2 bases; bases with no gene match: 1. For the CDR3, the DNA is TGTGCCAGCAGTTACGGGACAGGGCATGGCTACACCTTC. Protein product: CASSYGTGHGYTF.

The V and J genes are TRBV12-3 or TRBV12-4 and TRBJ2-2; maybe TRBD2 (5 bases). Trimming removed 8 bases at V and 6 bases at J, with 13 bases between. The CDR3 consists of 13 residues. CDR3 region: CASSPGKPGELFF. The CDR3 nucleotides read TGTGCCAGCTCACCGGGGAAGCCCGGGGAGCTGTTTTTT.

CDR3 sequence (DNA): TGTGCCTGCGGACGTCTAAGCTCTGGAAACACCATATATTTT. It translates to CACGRLSSGNTIYF. V usage is TRBV30 and J usage is TRBJ1-3; D is ambiguous. Trimming left V 6 bases short and J 0 bases short, with 12 bases between. The CDR3 contains 14 residues. Germline V gives CDR1 GTSNPN, CDR2 SVGIG (reference sequence).

Only one count was recorded for this clone. This chain joins TRBV5-4 and TRBJ1-4, with D maybe TRBD1 (6 bases). Between the trimmed V and J ends, which lost 4 bases and 8 bases, there was a span of 15 bases. This CDR3 region has 14 residues. Germline V gene data show CDR1 as SGHNT and CDR2 as YYREEE (reference sequence). This chain's CDR3 is CASSPQGRHEKLFF. The DNA of the CDR3 is TGTGCCAGCAGCCCACAGGGTCGGCACGAAAAACTGTTTTTT.

The chain carries TRBV27 and TRBJ1-4; D unresolved. CDR3 size: 16 residues. Per the germline V gene, CDR1 is MNHEY and CDR2 is SMNVEV (reference sequence). The V gene lost 3 bases and the J gene lost 5 bases, with 16 bases spanning the gap. The CDR3 bases are TGTGCCAGCAGTTTCCGCCCCCGAGGTGGGAATGAAAAACTGTTTTTT. Its translation is CASSFRPRGGNEKLFF.

The chain recombines TRBV7-3 with TRBJ2-1; 13 bases are a match to TRBD2. There are 15 residues in the CDR3. After removal of 5 bases from V and 8 bases from J, the junction contained 6 bases not matched to a gene. Germline V CDR1 and CDR2: SGHTA, FQGTGA. CDR3 protein: CASSPLAGGRDEQFF. CDR3 bases: TGTGCCAGCAGCCCACTAGCGGGGGGGCGGGATGAGCAGTTCTTC. Full variable domain (missing parts from reference TRBV7-3 and TRBJ2-1): GAGVSQTPSNKVTEKGKYVELRCDPISGHTALYWYRQSLGQGPEFLIYFQGTGAADDSGLPNDRFFAVRPEGSVSTLKIQRTERGDSAVYLCASSPLAGGRDEQFFGPGTRLTVL.

The rearrangement links TRBV28 to TRBJ1-6; tentative D call: TRBD1 (6 bases). Trimming left V 5 bases short and J 12 bases short, with 20 bases between. Germline V gene lookup returns CDR1 MDHEN and CDR2 SYDVKM. The CDR3 totals 15 residues. CDR3 protein: CASSLEGTMKIPLHF. The CDR3 coding sequence is TGTGCCAGCAGTCTGGAAGGGACAATGAAAATACCCCTCCACTTT.

The rearrangement links TRBV3-1 (or the pseudogene TRBV3-2) to TRBJ1-2; TRBD1 agrees at 7 bases. After removal of 1 base from V and 8 bases from J, the junction contained 4 bases not matched to a gene. The germline V gene encodes CDR1 LGHDT and CDR2 YNNKEL (reference sequence). This CDR3 is 13 amino acids long. CDR3 DNA sequence: TGTGCCAGCAGCCAAGTTTGGACAGGCGGCTACACCTTC. Protein sequence: CASSQVWTGGYTF.

The rearrangement links TRBV10-1 to TRBJ1-2; TRBD1 aligns across 8 bases. The germline CDR1 and CDR2 sequences are WNHNN and SYGVQD (reference sequence). The CDR3 covers 19 residues. V shed 5 bases and J 0 bases; nucleotides not matched to a gene: 17. The CDR3 reads CASSTKYRTGQVTNYGYTF. The CDR3 nucleotides are TGCGCCAGCAGTACTAAATATAGAACGGGACAGGTAACTAACTATGGCTACACCTTC.

The rearrangement joins TRBV6-5 to TRBJ1-2; tentatively, D is TRBD1 (6 bases). CDR1 is MNHEY and CDR2 is SVGAGI in the germline V gene. The V end lost 6 bases, the J end lost 4 bases, and 9 bases lay between the germline ends. The CDR3 length is 12 residues. This CDR3 reads CASRDRPYGYTF. The CDR3 bases are TGTGCCAGCAGGGACAGACCCTATGGCTACACCTTC.

This clone appeared once. This chain links TRBV19 with TRBJ2-5; 7 nucleotides align to TRBD2. From germline, CDR1 is LNHDA and CDR2 SQIVND (reference sequence). The length of the CDR3 is 16 residues. V lost 3 bases, J lost 5 bases, and 12 bases stayed unmatched. The CDR3 loop reads CASSIQGLSNRETQYF. DNA of the CDR3: TGTGCCAGTAGTATCCAGGGACTATCCAACCGGGAGACCCAGTACTTC.

J is TRBJ1-2 and V is TRBV12-3 or TRBV12-4, with D uncertain. Trimming shortened V by 3 bases and J by 8 bases, and 4 bases separated the two germline ends. The CDR3 runs to 10 residues. CDR3 in amino acids: CASSFGGYTF. The CDR3 region has the DNA TGTGCCAGCAGTTTCGGGGGCTACACCTTC.